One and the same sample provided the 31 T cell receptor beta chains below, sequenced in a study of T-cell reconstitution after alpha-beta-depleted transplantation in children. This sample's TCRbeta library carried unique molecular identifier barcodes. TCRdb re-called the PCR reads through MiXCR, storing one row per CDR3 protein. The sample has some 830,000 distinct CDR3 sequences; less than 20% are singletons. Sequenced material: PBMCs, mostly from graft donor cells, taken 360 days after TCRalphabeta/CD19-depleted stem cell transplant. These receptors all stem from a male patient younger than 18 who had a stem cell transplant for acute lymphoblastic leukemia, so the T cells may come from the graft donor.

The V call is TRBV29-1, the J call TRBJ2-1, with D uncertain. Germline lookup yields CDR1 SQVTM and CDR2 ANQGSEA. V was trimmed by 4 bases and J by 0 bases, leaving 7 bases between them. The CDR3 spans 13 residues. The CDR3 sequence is CSVGSSSYNEQFF. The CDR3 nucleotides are TGCAGCGTTGGTAGCAGCTCCTACAATGAGCAGTTCTTC.

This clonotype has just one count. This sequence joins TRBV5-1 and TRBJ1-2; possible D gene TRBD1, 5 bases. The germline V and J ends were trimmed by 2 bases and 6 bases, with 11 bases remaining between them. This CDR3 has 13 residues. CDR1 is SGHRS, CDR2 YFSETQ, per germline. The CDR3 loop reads CASSFPGGDGYTF. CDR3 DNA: TGCGCCAGCAGCTTCCCAGGAGGGGATGGCTACACCTTC.

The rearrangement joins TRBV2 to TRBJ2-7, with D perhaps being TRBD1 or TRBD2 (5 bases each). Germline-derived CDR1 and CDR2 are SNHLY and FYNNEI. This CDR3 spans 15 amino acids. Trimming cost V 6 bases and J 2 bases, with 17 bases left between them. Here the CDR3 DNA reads TGTGCCAGCAGGGGGCCGGGACCCGGGGCCTACGAGCAGTACTTC. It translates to CASRGPGPGAYEQYF.

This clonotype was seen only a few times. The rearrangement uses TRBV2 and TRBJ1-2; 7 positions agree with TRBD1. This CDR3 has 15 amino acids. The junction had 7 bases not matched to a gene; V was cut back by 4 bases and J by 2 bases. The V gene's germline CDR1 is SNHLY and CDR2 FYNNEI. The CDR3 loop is CASSGHRGVNYGYTF. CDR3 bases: TGTGCCAGCAGTGGCCACAGGGGAGTAAACTATGGCTACACCTTC.

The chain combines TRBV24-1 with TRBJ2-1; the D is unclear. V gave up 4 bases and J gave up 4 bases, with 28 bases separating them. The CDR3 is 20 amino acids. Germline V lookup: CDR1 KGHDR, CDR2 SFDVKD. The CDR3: CATSDRISRGFPDRYNEQFF. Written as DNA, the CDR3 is TGTGCCACCAGTGACAGAATATCCCGTGGTTTCCCCGACCGTTACAATGAGCAGTTCTTC.

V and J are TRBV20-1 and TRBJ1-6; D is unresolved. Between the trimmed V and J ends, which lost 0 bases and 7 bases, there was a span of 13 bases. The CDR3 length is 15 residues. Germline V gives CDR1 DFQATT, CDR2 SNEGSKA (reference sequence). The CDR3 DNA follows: TGCAGTGCTAGAGATCATGGCAGCTTGAATTCACCCCTCCACTTT. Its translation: CSARDHGSLNSPLHF.

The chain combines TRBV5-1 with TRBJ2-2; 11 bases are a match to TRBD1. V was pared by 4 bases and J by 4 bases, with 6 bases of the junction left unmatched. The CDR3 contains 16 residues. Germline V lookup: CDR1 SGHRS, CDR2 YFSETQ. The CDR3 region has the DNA TGCGCCAGCAGCCCAGGACAGGGGGCCAGCACCGGGGAGCTGTTTTTT. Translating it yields CASSPGQGASTGELFF.

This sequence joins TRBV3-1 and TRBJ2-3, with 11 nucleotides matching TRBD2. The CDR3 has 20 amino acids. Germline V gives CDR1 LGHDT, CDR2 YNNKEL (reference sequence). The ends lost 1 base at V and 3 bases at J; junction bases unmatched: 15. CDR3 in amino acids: CASSQGPAHQLAGATDTQYF. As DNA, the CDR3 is TGTGCCAGCAGCCAAGGCCCTGCACACCAACTAGCGGGAGCAACAGATACGCAGTATTTT.

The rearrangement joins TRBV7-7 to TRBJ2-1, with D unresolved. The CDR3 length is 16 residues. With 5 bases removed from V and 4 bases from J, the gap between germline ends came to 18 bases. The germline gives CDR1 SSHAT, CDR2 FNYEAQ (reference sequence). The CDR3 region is CASSLGPAPLYNEQFF. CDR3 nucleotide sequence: TGTGCCAGCAGCCTCGGCCCGGCCCCCTTATACAATGAGCAGTTCTTC.

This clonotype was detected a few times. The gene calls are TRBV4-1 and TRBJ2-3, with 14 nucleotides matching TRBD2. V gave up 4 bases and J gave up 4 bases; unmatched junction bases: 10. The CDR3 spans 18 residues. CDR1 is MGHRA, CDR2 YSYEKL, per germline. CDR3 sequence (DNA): TGCGCCAGCAGCCTCCAACTAGGGACTAGCGGGAGCCCAGATACGCAGTATTTT. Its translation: CASSLQLGTSGSPDTQYF.

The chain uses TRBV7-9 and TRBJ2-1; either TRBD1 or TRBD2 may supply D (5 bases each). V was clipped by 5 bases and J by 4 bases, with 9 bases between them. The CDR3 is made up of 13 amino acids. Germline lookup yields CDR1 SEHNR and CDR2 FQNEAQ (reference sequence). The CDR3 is CASSKGRYNEQFF. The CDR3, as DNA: TGTGCCAGCAGCAAGGGACGATACAATGAGCAGTTCTTC.

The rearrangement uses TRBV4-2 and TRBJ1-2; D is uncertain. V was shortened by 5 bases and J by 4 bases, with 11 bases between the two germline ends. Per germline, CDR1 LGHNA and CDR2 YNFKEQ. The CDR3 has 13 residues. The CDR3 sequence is CASSNQPGYGYTF. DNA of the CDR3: TGTGCCAGCAGCAACCAGCCAGGCTATGGCTACACCTTC.

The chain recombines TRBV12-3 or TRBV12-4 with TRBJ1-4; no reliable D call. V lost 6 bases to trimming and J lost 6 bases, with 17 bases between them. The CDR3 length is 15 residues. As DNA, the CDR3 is TGTGCCAGCAGGGCCCGGACGGGGAGGGATGAAAAACTGTTTTTT. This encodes CASRARTGRDEKLFF.

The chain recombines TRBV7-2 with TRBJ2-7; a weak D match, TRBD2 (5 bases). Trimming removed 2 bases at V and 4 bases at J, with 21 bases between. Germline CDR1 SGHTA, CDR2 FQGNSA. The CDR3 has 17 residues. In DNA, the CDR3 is TGTGCCAGCAGCTTAAACATAGGCCGGGATGTCCCATACGAGCAGTACTTC. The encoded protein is CASSLNIGRDVPYEQYF.

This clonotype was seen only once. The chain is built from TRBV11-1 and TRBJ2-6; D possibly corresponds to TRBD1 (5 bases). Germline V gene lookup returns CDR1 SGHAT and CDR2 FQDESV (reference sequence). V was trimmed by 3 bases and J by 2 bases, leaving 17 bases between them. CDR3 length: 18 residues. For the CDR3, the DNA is TGTGCCAGCAGCTTTAGCCTCTCGAAAGGGGCTGGGGCCAACGTCCTGACTTTC. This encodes CASSFSLSKGAGANVLTF.

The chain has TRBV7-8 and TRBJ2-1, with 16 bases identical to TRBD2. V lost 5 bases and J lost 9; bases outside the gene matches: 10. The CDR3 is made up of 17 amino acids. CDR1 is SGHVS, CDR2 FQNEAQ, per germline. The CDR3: CASSPGLAGGFAGEQFF. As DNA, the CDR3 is TGTGCCAGCAGCCCGGGACTAGCGGGAGGGTTTGCCGGTGAGCAGTTCTTC.

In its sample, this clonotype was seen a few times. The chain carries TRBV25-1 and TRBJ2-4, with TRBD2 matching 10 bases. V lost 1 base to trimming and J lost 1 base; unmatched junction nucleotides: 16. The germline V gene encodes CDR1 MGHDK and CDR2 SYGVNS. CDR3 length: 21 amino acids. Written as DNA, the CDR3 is TGTGCCAGCAGTGAATCCCATCCTCTAGCGGGAGAGGATTTTGCCAAAAACATTCAGTACTTC. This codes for CASSESHPLAGEDFAKNIQYF.

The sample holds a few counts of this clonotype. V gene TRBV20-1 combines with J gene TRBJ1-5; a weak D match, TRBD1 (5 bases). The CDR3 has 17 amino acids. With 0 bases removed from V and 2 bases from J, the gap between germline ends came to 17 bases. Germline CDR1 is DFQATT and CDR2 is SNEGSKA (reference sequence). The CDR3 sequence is CSARDTKATGGNQPQHF. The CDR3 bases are TGCAGTGCTAGAGATACGAAAGCTACAGGAGGCAATCAGCCCCAGCATTTT.

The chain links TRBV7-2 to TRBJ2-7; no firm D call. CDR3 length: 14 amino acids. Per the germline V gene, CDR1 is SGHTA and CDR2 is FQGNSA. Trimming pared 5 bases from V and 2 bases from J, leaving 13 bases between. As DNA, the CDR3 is TGTGCCAGCAGCCTTCCTCCCTTTACCTACGAGCAGTACTTC. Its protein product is CASSLPPFTYEQYF.

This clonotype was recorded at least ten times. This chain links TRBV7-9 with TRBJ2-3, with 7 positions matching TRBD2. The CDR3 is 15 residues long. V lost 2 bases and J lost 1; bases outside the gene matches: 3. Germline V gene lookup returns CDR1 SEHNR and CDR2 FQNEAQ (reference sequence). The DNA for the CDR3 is TGTGCCAGCAGCTTAATCCGGGAGGGCACAGATACGCAGTATTTT. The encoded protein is CASSLIREGTDTQYF.

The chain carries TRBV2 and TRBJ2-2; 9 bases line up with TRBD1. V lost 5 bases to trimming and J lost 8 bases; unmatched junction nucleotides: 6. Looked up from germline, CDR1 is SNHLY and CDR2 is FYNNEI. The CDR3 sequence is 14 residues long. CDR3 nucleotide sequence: TGTGCCAGCAGTAAGGGACAGGGCGAGGGGGAGCTGTTTTTT. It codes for CASSKGQGEGELFF.

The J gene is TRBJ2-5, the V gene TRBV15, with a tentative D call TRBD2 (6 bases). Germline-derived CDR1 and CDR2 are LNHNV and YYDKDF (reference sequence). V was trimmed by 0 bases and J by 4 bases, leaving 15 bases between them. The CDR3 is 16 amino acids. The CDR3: CATSRDRAQGGETQYF. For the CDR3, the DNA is TGTGCCACCAGCAGAGATCGGGCTCAGGGAGGAGAGACCCAGTACTTC.

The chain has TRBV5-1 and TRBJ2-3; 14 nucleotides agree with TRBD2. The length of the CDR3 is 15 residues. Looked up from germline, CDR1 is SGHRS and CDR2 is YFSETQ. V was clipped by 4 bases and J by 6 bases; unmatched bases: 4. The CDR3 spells CASSVTSGRADTQYF. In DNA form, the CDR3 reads TGCGCCAGCAGCGTGACTAGCGGGAGGGCGGATACGCAGTATTTT.

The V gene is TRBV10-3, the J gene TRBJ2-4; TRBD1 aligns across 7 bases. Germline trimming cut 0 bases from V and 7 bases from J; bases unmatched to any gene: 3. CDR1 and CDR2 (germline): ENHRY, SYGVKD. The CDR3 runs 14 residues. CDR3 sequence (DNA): TGTGCCATCAGTGAGTCCGGCAGGGGGAACATTCAGTACTTC. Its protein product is CAISESGRGNIQYF.

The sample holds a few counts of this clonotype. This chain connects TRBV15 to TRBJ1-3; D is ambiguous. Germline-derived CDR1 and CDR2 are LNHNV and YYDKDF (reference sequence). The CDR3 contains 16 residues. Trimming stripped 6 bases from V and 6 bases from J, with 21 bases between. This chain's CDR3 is CATSGSDRALKNTIYF. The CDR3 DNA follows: TGTGCCACCAGTGGAAGCGACCGGGCGTTAAAAAACACCATATATTTT.

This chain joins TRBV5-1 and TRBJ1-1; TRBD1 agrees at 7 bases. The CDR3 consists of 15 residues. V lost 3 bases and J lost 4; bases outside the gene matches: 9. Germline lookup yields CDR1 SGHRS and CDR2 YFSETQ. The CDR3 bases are TGCGCCAGCAGCTCCTCCAGGGGGTCGGGCACTGAAGCTTTCTTT. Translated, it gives CASSSSRGSGTEAFF.

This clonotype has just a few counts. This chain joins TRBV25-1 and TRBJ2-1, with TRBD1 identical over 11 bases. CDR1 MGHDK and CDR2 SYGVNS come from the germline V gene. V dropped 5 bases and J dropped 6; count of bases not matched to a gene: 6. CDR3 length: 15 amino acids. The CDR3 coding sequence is TGTGCCAGCAGTCCCCCGGGACAGGGGGGCAATGAGCAGTTCTTC. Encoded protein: CASSPPGQGGNEQFF.

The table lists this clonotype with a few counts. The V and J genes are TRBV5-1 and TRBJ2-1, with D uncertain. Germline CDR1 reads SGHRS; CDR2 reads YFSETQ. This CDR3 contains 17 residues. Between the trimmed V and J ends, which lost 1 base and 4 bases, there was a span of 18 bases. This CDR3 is CASSLFLGIFGYNEQFF. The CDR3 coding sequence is TGCGCCAGCAGCTTGTTTTTGGGGATATTTGGGTACAATGAGCAGTTCTTC.

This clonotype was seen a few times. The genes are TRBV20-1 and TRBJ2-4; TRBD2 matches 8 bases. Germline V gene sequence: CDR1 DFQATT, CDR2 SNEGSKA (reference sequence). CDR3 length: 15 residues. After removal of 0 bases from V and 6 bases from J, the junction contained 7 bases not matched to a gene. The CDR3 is CSAREGSGRGNIQYF. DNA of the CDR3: TGCAGTGCTAGAGAGGGGAGCGGGAGAGGAAACATTCAGTACTTC.

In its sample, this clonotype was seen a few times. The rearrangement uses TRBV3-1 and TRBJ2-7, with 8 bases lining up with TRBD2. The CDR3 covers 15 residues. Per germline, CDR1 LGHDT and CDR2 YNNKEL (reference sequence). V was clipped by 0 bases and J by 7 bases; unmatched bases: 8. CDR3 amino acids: CASSQEGLGGMEQYF. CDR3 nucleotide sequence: TGTGCCAGCAGCCAAGAGGGACTAGGAGGGATGGAGCAGTACTTC.

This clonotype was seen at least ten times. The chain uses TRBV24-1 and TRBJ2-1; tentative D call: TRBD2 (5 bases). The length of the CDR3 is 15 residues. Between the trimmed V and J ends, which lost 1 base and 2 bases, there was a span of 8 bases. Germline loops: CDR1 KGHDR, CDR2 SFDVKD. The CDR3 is CATSDLGGTYNEQFF. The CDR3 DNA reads TGTGCCACCAGTGATTTAGGAGGAACCTACAATGAGCAGTTCTTC.